This T cell receptor (beta chain) was recorded in a study of T-cell reconstitution after alpha-beta-depleted transplantation in children. Regarding the study as a whole: The authors attributed T-cell counts and diversity one year after transplant mostly to newly produced T cells. After transplant, at about two months, alpha-beta T cells were reportedly derived from several hundred expanded graft clones. High day-60 TCRbeta diversity in some patients came from surviving recipient T cells and thymic progenitors.

Unique molecular identifiers were incorporated during preparation of the TCRbeta library. TCRdb itself ran the PCR reads through MiXCR, one entry per CDR3 protein. The top ten clones hold under 30% of a sample with approximately 1,000,000 distinct CDR3 sequences, roughly 29% of them seen once. In this sample, this clonotype turned up a few times. Its antigen is unidentified. This sequence originates from a boy under two years old who had a stem cell transplant for SCID, so the T cells may come from the graft donor. Source: PBMCs, mostly from graft donor cells, taken 360 days after TCRalphabeta/CD19-depleted stem cell transplant.

The CDR3 sequence: CASSQDVGLDGNEQFF. Written as DNA, the CDR3 is TGTGCCAGCAGCCAAGATGTGGGACTAGACGGCAATGAGCAGTTCTTC. V and J are TRBV4-2 and TRBJ2-1; TRBD2 matches 8 bases. Germline CDR1 reads LGHNA; CDR2 reads YNFKEQ. This CDR3 has 16 residues. Trimming at V came to 0 bases and at J to 6 bases, leaving 7 bases not matched to a gene.